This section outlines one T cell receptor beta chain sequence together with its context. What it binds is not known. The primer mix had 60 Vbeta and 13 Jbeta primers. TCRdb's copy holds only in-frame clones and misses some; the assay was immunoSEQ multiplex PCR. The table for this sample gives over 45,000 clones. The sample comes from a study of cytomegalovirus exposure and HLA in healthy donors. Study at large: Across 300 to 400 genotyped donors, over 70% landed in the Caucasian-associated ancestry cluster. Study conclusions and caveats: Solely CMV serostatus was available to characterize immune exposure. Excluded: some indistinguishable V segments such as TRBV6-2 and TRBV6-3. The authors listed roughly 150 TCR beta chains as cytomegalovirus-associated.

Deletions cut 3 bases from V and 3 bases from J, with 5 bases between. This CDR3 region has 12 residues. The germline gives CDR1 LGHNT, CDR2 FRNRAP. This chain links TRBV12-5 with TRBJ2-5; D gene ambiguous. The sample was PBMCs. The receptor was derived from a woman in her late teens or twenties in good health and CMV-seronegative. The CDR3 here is CASGFPEETQYF. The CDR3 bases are TGTGCTAGTGGTTTCCCCGAAGAGACCCAGTACTTC.